This TCR beta chain was found in a study of blood T cell repertoires in COVID-19. Study-wide context: Samples of COVID-19 (acute and convalescent) were obtained from the United States, Italy and Spain. PBMCs, B-cell-depleted T cells, or T cells were the source of the cDNA or gDNA that made up the material.

Looked up from germline, CDR1 is MNHNY and CDR2 is SVGAGI (reference sequence). This CDR3 has 16 residues. V was shortened by 0 bases and J by 0 bases, with 8 bases between the two germline ends. Generated by immunoSEQ multiplex PCR, the TCRdb table keeps only in-frame clones and is missing some. The sample includes around 100,000 clones, around 83% of them seen just once. Sequencing was done on a sample of peripheral blood. The receptor's source is a middle-aged man with acute or convalescent COVID-19. The chain joins TRBV6-6 to TRBJ2-2; perhaps TRBD1 as D (6 bases). CDR3 bases: TGTGCCAGCAGTTACTCCCGGGACACGAACACCGGGGAGCTGTTTTTT. This sequence encodes CASSYSRDTNTGELFF.